A selection of T cell receptor beta chains follows, all from one sample in a study of OX40 agonist ivuxolimab in advanced cancers. Sequenced by immunoSEQ multiplex PCR; TCRdb stores in-frame clones only, minus some. This sample has roughly 70,000 clones, with approximately 87% found just once. This sample comprised CD4+ or CD8+ T cells sorted from blood, obtained in a trial of the OX40 agonist ivuxolimab. All receptors derive from an adult with an advanced solid tumor such as melanoma, head and neck, liver or kidney cancer. Each CDR3 is given with its conserved first and last residue. The D gene is left open where the match is weak. Expanded clones get a size class; other rows say once, few or many, or leave the size out.

abundance: NA
v_gene: TRBV11-2
d_gene: NA
j_gene: TRBJ2-1
CDR3nt: TGTGCCAGCAACGCAGTAGGGACCCAGCGCAATGAGCAGTTCTTC
CDR3aa: CASNAVGTQRNEQFF

abundance: NA
v_gene: TRBV18
d_gene: NA
j_gene: TRBJ1-1
CDR3nt: TGTGCCAGCTCCCTGTCGGTGAACACTGAAGCTTTCTTT
CDR3aa: CASSLSVNTEAFF

abundance: NA
v_gene: TRBV6-6
d_gene: TRBD2
j_gene: TRBJ2-3
CDR3nt: TGTGCCAGCAGGGTGGCGGGGGGGCCTCTTCATACGCAGTATTTT
CDR3aa: CASRVAGGPLHTQYF

abundance: NA
v_gene: TRBV9
d_gene: NA
j_gene: TRBJ2-3
CDR3nt: TGTGCCAGCAGCGGATTTATGGATACGCAGTATTTT
CDR3aa: CASSGFMDTQYF

abundance: NA
v_gene: TRBV28
d_gene: TRBD1
j_gene: TRBJ1-5
CDR3nt: TGTGCCAGCAGTCCAGGAAGGGGGCGCGGAGTGTCTCAGCCCCAGCATTTT
CDR3aa: CASSPGRGRGVSQPQHF

abundance: NA
v_gene: TRBV11-1
d_gene: NA
j_gene: TRBJ2-1
CDR3nt: TGTGCCAGCAGCTTAGGACTCCCGGGGTCCAATGAGCAGTTCTTC
CDR3aa: CASSLGLPGSNEQFF

abundance: NA
v_gene: TRBV5-1
d_gene: TRBD1
j_gene: TRBJ2-7
CDR3nt: TGCGCCAGCAGGGGACAGATCTACGAGCAGTACTTC
CDR3aa: CASRGQIYEQYF

abundance: NA
v_gene: TRBV5-1
d_gene: NA
j_gene: TRBJ2-5
CDR3nt: TGCGCCAGCAGCTCGAGCTTGTCCGGGACAGGATTTGGCGGGGGAAAAGAGACCCAGTACTTC
CDR3aa: CASSSSLSGTGFGGGKETQYF

abundance: NA
v_gene: TRBV6-1
d_gene: NA
j_gene: TRBJ2-2
CDR3nt: TGTGCCAGCAGTGAAGCTCAACGGTACACCGGGGAGCTGTTTTTT
CDR3aa: CASSEAQRYTGELFF

abundance: NA
v_gene: TRBV7-3
d_gene: NA
j_gene: TRBJ1-1
CDR3nt: TGTGCCAGCAGCCCCACCGGACAGTTGAACACTGAAGCTTTCTTT
CDR3aa: CASSPTGQLNTEAFF

abundance: few
v_gene: TRBV2
d_gene: NA
j_gene: TRBJ1-5
CDR3nt: TGTGCCAGCAGTGAATCGGACAGTTATCAGCCCCAGCATTTT
CDR3aa: CASSESDSYQPQHF

abundance: NA
v_gene: TRBV25-1
d_gene: NA
j_gene: TRBJ2-5
CDR3nt: TGTGCCACCTTCGTGGCTAGCGAAGAGACCCAGTACTTC
CDR3aa: CATFVASEETQYF

abundance: NA
v_gene: TRBV6-5
d_gene: NA
j_gene: TRBJ1-2
CDR3nt: TGTGCCAGCAGTTACTATCCCGGGGCTAACTATGGCTACACCTTC
CDR3aa: CASSYYPGANYGYTF

abundance: NA
v_gene: TRBV6-6
d_gene: NA
j_gene: TRBJ2-7
CDR3nt: TGTGCCAGCAGTTACCGGCAGACCTACGAGCAGTACTTC
CDR3aa: CASSYRQTYEQYF

abundance: NA
v_gene: TRBV6-6
d_gene: TRBD1
j_gene: TRBJ1-2
CDR3nt: TGTGCCAGCAGACGTGATGTCTCACAGGGGACCGGCTACACCTTC
CDR3aa: CASRRDVSQGTGYTF

abundance: NA
v_gene: TRBV4-3
d_gene: NA
j_gene: TRBJ1-4
CDR3nt: TGCGCCAGCAGCCAAGATCGGGAAAAACTGTTTTTT
CDR3aa: CASSQDREKLFF

abundance: NA
v_gene: TRBV5-8
d_gene: NA
j_gene: TRBJ2-5
CDR3nt: TGTGCCAGCAGCCGAGGTGGGCGGGAGACCCAGTACTTC
CDR3aa: CASSRGGRETQYF

abundance: once
v_gene: TRBV15
d_gene: TRBD1
j_gene: TRBJ1-5
CDR3nt: TGTGCCACCAGCACCCGGACAGGGGAGAGTCAGCCCCAGCATTTT
CDR3aa: CATSTRTGESQPQHF

abundance: once
v_gene: TRBV2
d_gene: NA
j_gene: TRBJ2-2
CDR3nt: TGTGCCAGCAGCAGGGAGAACACCGGGGAGCTGTTTTTT
CDR3aa: CASSRENTGELFF

abundance: NA
v_gene: TRBV2
d_gene: TRBD2
j_gene: TRBJ2-3
CDR3nt: TGTGCCAGCATCGGGACTAGCGTGGTAGCAGATACGCAGTATTTT
CDR3aa: CASIGTSVVADTQYF

abundance: NA
v_gene: TRBV25-1
d_gene: TRBD2
j_gene: TRBJ2-5
CDR3nt: TGTGCCAGCTCGCCCAGGACTAGCGGGGGACTAGAGACCCAGTACTTC
CDR3aa: CASSPRTSGGLETQYF

abundance: once
v_gene: TRBV7-9
d_gene: NA
j_gene: TRBJ1-1
CDR3nt: TGTGCCAGCAGCTTGCAGGGGTGGACTGAAGCTTTCTTT
CDR3aa: CASSLQGWTEAFF

abundance: NA
v_gene: TRBV18
d_gene: NA
j_gene: TRBJ1-2
CDR3nt: TGTGCCAGCTCACCATTCCCGACAGACAGCTATGGCTACACCTTC
CDR3aa: CASSPFPTDSYGYTF

abundance: NA
v_gene: TRBV7-8
d_gene: NA
j_gene: TRBJ2-3
CDR3nt: TGTGCCAGCCGAGCCCCGGGAAACGCGGTAGATACGCAGTATTTT
CDR3aa: CASRAPGNAVDTQYF

abundance: NA
v_gene: TRBV7-2
d_gene: NA
j_gene: TRBJ2-7
CDR3nt: TGTGCCAGCAGCGAATCTCACCAGGTCTCCCTCCCCTACGAGCAGTACTTC
CDR3aa: CASSESHQVSLPYEQYF

abundance: NA
v_gene: TRBV7-2
d_gene: NA
j_gene: TRBJ1-3
CDR3nt: TGTGCCAGCAGCACAAACGAGGCGAGCTCTGGAAACACCATATATTTT
CDR3aa: CASSTNEASSGNTIYF

abundance: NA
v_gene: TRBV7-2
d_gene: TRBD2
j_gene: TRBJ2-3
CDR3nt: TGTGCCAGCAGAGATGAGCGGGGGGTCTTCACAGATACGCAGTATTTT
CDR3aa: CASRDERGVFTDTQYF

abundance: NA
v_gene: TRBV28
d_gene: NA
j_gene: TRBJ2-7
CDR3nt: TGTGCCAGCAGTTTAGCGGGGTTTACCTACGAGCAGTACTTC
CDR3aa: CASSLAGFTYEQYF

abundance: NA
v_gene: TRBV5-1
d_gene: NA
j_gene: TRBJ1-5
CDR3nt: TGCGCCAGCAGCTTGGGAGAAAATCAGCCCCAGCATTTT
CDR3aa: CASSLGENQPQHF

abundance: NA
v_gene: TRBV6-5
d_gene: NA
j_gene: TRBJ2-7
CDR3nt: TGTGCCAGCCGGGACCGGACATACGAGCAGTACTTC
CDR3aa: CASRDRTYEQYF

abundance: NA
v_gene: TRBV7-2
d_gene: NA
j_gene: TRBJ2-7
CDR3nt: TGTGCCAGCAGCTTAAAGCATTACGAGCAGTACTTC
CDR3aa: CASSLKHYEQYF